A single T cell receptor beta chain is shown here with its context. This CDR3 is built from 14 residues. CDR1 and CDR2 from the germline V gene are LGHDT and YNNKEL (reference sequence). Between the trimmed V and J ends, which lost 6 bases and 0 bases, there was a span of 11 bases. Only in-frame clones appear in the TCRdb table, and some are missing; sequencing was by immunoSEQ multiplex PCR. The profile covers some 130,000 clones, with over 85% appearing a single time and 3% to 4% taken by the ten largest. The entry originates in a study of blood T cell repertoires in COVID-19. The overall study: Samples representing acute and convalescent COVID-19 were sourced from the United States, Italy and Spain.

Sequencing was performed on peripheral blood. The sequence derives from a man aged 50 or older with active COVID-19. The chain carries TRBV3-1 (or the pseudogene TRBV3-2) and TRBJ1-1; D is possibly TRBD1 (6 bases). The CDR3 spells CASRHDRLNTEAFF. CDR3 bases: TGTGCCAGCAGACATGACAGGTTGAACACTGAAGCTTTCTTT.